The sequence of this T cell receptor (beta chain) was determined in a study of T cells after yellow fever vaccination. Study conclusions and caveats: Among primary-vaccination clones, most reappeared after the booster, at almost 98% for CD4 and around 91% for CD8.

Using its own MiXCR run on the 5' RACE reads, TCRdb lists one record per CDR3 protein. Of over 300,000 distinct CDR3 sequences in the sample, approximately 4% were seen once. On this clonotype itself: As yet, its antigen is unknown.

V dropped 7 bases and J dropped 2 bases, with 12 bases sitting between them. CDR3 size: 13 residues. This sequence was found in a man between 18 and 29 years old who received the YFV17D yellow fever vaccine. Sequenced here: PBMCs, sampled 5 days after the yellow fever booster vaccination. The V call is TRBV12-3 or TRBV12-4, the J call TRBJ2-7; D is possibly TRBD1 or TRBD2 (6 bases each). The chain's CDR3 is CASMRGDPYEQYF. The CDR3 DNA is TGTGCCAGCATGAGGGGGGACCCCTACGAGCAGTACTTC.